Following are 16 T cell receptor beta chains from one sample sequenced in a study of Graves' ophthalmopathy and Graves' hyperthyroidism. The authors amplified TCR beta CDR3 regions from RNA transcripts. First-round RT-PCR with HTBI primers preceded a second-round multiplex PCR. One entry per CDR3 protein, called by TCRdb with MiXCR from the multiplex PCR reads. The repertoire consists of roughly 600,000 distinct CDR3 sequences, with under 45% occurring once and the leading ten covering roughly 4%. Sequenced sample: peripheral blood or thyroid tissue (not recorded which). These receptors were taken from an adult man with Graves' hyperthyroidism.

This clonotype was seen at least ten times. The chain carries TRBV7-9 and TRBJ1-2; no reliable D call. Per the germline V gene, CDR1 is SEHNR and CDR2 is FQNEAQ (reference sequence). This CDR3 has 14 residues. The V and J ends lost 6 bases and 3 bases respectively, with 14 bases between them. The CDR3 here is CASSRAPTDYGYTF. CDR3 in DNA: TGTGCCAGCAGTCGCGCCCCGACGGACTATGGCTACACCTTC.

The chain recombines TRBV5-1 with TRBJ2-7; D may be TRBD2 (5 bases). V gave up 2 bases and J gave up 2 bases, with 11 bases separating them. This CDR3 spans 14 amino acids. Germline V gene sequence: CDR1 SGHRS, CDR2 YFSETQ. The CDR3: CASSFSGPPYEQYF. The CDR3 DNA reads TGCGCCAGCAGCTTCAGCGGCCCCCCCTACGAGCAGTACTTC.

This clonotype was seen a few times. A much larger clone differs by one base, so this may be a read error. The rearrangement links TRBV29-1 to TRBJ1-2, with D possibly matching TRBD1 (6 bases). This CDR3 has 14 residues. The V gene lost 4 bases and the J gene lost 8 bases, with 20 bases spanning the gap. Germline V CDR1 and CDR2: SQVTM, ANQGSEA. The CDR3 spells CSVAVGAGVWGYTF. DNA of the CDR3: TGCAGCGTTGCGGTGGGGGCGGGGGTATGGGGCTACACCTTC.

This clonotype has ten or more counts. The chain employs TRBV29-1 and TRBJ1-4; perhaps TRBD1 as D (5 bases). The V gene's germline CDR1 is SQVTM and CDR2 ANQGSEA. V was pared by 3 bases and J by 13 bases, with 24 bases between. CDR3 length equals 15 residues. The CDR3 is CSVDARMAGTEGLFF. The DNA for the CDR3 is TGCAGCGTTGACGCCCGCATGGCAGGGACGGAAGGACTGTTTTTT. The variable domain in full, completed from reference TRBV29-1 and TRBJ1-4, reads SAVISQKPSRDICQRGTSLTIQCQVDSQVTMMFWYRQQPGQSLTLIATANQGSEATYESGFVIDKFPISRPNLTFSTLTVSNMSPEDSSIYLCSVDARMAGTEGLFFGSGTQLSVL.

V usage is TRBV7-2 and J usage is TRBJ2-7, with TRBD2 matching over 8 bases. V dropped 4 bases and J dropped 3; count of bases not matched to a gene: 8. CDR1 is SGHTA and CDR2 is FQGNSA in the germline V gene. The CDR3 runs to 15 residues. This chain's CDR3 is CASSWGTSGNYEQYF. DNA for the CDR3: TGTGCCAGCAGCTGGGGAACTAGCGGCAACTACGAGCAGTACTTC. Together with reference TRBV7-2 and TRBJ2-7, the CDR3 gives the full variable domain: GAGVSQSPSNKVTEKGKDVELRCDPISGHTALYWYRQSLGQGLEFLIYFQGNSAPDKSGLPSDRFSAERTGGSVSTLTIQRTQQEDSAVYLCASSWGTSGNYEQYFGPGTRLTVT.

The DNA of the CDR3 is TGTGCCAGCAGCTCTAGCGGGGGGGCTGGGGCCAACGTCCTGACTTTC. Translating gives CASSSSGGAGANVLTF. The gene calls are TRBV7-9 and TRBJ2-6, with 12 bases lining up with TRBD2. The CDR3 runs to 16 residues. The ends lost 4 bases at V and 2 bases at J; junction bases unmatched: 0. CDR1 SEHNR and CDR2 FQNEAQ come from the germline V gene (reference sequence).

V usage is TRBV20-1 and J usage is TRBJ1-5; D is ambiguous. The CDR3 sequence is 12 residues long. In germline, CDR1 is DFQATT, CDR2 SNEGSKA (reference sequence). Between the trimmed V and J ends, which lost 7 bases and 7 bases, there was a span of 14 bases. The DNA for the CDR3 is TGCAGTGATTTAGGGTCCGTACAGCCCCAGCATTTT. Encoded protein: CSDLGSVQPQHF.

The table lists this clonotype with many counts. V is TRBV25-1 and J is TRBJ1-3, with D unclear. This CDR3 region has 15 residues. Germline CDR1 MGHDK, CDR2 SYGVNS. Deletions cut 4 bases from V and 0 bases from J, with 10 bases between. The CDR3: CASSVYRSSGNTIYF. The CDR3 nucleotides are TGTGCCAGCAGTGTTTACAGATCCTCTGGAAACACCATATATTTT. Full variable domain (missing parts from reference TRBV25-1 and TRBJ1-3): EADIYQTPRYLVIGTGKKITLECSQTMGHDKMYWYQQDPGMELHLIHYSYGVNSTEKGDLSSESTVSRIRTEHFPLTLESARPSHTSQYLCASSVYRSSGNTIYFGEGSWLTVV.

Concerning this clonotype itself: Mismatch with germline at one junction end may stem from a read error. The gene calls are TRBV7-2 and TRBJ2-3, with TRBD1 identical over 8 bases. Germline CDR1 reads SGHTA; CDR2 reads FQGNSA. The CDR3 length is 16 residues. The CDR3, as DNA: TGTGCCAACAGCCCCAGGACAGGGCATAGCACAGATACGCAGTATTTT. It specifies CANSPRTGHSTDTQYF.

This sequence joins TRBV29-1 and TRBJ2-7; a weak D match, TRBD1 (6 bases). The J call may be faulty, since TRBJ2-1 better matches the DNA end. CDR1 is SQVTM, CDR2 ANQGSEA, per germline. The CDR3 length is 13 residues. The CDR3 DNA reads TGCAGCGTTTCTAGGACAGCCAGGAATGAGCAGTTCTTC. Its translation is CSVSRTARNEQFF.

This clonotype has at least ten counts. CDR3 in DNA: TGCAGCGTCCAGAGATCGAACACTGAAGCTTTCTTT. This gives the protein CSVQRSNTEAFF. The chain carries TRBV29-1 and TRBJ1-1; the D is unclear. The CDR3 runs 12 residues. V shed 6 bases and J shed 1 base, with 9 bases lying between them. Germline V CDR1 and CDR2: SQVTM, ANQGSEA. Using reference TRBV29-1 and TRBJ1-1 for the parts outside the CDR3, the full variable domain is SAVISQKPSRDICQRGTSLTIQCQVDSQVTMMFWYRQQPGQSLTLIATANQGSEATYESGFVIDKFPISRPNLTFSTLTVSNMSPEDSSIYLCSVQRSNTEAFFGQGTRLTVV.

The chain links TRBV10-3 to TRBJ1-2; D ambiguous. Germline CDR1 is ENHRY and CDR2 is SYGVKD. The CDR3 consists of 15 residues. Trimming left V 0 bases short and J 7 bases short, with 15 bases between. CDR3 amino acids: CAISESNGSPGGYTF. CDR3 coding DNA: TGTGCCATCAGTGAGTCGAATGGCAGCCCGGGTGGCTACACCTTC.

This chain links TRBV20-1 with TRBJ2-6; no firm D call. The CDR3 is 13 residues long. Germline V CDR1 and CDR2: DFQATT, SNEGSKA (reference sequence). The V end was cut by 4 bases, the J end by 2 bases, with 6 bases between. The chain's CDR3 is CSANTPGANVLTF. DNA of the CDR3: TGCAGTGCTAACACTCCTGGGGCCAACGTCCTGACTTTC.

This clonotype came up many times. The CDR3 sequence is CASSQVQAGGELFF. The CDR3 DNA is TGCGCCAGCAGCCAAGTACAGGCTGGCGGGGAGCTGTTTTTT. The chain combines TRBV4-1 with TRBJ2-2; D may be TRBD1 (5 bases). The V and J ends lost 1 base and 7 bases respectively, with 10 bases between them. CDR1 is MGHRA, CDR2 YSYEKL, per germline. The CDR3 is 14 residues long.

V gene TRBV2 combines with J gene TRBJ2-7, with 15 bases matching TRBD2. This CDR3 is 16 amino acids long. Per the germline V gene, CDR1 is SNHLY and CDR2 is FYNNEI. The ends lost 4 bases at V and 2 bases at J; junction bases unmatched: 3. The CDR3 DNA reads TGTGCCAGCAGTGCGCGGACTAGCGGGGGGGCCTACGAGCAGTACTTC. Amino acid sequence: CASSARTSGGAYEQYF. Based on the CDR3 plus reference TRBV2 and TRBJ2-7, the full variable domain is EPEVTQTPSHQVTQMGQEVILRCVPISNHLYFYWYRQILGQKVEFLVSFYNNEISEKSEIFDDQFSVERPDGSNFTLKIRSTKLEDSAMYFCASSARTSGGAYEQYFGPGTRLTVT.

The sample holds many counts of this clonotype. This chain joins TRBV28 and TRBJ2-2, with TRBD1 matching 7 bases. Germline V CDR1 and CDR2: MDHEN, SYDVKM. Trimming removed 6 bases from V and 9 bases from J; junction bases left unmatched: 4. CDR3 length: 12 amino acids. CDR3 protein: CASSLTGRELFF. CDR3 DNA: TGTGCCAGCAGCTTGACAGGGCGGGAGCTGTTTTTT.